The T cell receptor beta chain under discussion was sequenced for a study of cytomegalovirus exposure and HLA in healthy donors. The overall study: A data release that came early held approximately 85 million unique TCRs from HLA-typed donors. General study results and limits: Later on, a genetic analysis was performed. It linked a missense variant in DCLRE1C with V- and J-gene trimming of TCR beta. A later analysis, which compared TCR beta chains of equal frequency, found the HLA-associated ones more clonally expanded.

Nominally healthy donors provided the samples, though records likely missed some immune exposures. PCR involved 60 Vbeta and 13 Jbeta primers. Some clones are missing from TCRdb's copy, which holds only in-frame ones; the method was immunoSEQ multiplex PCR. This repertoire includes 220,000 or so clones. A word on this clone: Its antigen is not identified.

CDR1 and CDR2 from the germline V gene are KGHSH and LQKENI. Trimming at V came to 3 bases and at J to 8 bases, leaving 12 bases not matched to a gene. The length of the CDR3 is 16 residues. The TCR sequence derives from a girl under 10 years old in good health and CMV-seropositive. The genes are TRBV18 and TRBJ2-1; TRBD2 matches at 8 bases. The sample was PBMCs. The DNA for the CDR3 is TGTGCCAGCTCACCCGTTCAAGCGGGAGAGTTTGATGAGCAGTTCTTC. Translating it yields CASSPVQAGEFDEQFF.